The present T cell receptor (beta chain) was sequenced within a study of blood T cell repertoires in COVID-19. As for the study in general: Sites in the United States, Italy and Spain provided acute and convalescent COVID-19 samples. In each case, the material was cDNA or gDNA derived from T cells, B-cell-depleted T cells, or PBMCs.

This clone has just one count. V lost 0 bases to trimming and J lost 3 bases, with 11 bases between them. This CDR3 has 16 amino acids. Germline V gene data show CDR1 as SEHNR and CDR2 as FQNEAQ (reference sequence). Original processing notes: Nucleated cell counts were estimated from reference gene primer amplification. The protocol was immunoSEQ multiplex PCR, while the TCRdb copy is restricted to in-frame clones and leaves out a portion. V, J and clone size are those of that table, while D and trimming were read from the DNA. Of 55,000 or so clones in the sample, approximately 89% were seen once. The gene calls are TRBV7-9 and TRBJ1-4, with unresolved D. Sequencing used peripheral blood. The TCR sequence derives from a man in his sixties with active or convalescent COVID-19. This chain's CDR3 is CASSLAAAGANEKLFF. CDR3 nucleotide sequence: TGTGCCAGCAGCTTAGCCGCGGCGGGTGCTAATGAAAAACTGTTTTTT.